This TCR beta chain appears in the sequencing data of a study of shared clonotypes between healthy human individuals. Study findings and constraints: Compared with clonotypes that all four donors shared, non-shared clonotypes had lower generation probabilities.

TCRdb keeps only in-frame clones here, not all; method: immunoSEQ multiplex PCR. The sample records under 2,000,000 clones, approximately 94% being singletons. Turning to this clone: As yet, its antigen is unknown.

CD45RO-negative cells were positively selected for CCR7, leaving out terminally differentiated effector memory CD45RA+ cells. This sequence was found in a man aged 18 to 35 in good health. Sequencing input: naive CD8+ T cells sorted from blood.

This CDR3 is CASSVEDSILGPQHF. The CDR3 bases are TGTGCCAGCAGCGTAGAGGACAGCATCCTGGGGCCCCAGCATTTT. The chain combines TRBV9 with TRBJ1-5; the D gene is possibly TRBD1 (6 bases). The length of the CDR3 is 15 residues. The germline V and J ends were trimmed by 0 bases and 9 bases, with 16 bases remaining between them. Looked up from germline, CDR1 is SGDLS and CDR2 is YYNGEE.